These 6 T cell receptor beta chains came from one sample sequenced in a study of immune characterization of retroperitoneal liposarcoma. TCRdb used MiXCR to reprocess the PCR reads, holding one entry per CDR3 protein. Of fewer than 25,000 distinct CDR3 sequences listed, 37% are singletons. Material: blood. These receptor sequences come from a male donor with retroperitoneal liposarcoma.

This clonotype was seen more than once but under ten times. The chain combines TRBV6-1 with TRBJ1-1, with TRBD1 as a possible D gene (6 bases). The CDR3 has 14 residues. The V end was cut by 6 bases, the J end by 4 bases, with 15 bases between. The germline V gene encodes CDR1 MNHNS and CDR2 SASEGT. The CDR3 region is CASSLPGETTEAFF. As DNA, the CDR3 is TGTGCCAGCAGCCTCCCAGGGGAGACCACTGAAGCTTTCTTT.

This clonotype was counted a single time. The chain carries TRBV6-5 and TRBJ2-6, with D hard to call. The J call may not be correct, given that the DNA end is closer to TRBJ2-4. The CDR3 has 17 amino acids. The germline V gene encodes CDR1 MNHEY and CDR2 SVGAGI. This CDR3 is CASSARRVVHSYNDQYF. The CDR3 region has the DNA TGTGCCAGCAGTGCACGTAGGGTAGTCCACTCCTACAATGATCAGTACTTC.

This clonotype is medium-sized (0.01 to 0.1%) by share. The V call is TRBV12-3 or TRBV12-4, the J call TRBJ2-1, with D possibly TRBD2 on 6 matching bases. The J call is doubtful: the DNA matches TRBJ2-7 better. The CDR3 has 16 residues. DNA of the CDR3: TGTGCCAGCAGTAGCTTTAGCGGCCTCTCCTACAATGAGCAGTACTTC. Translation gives CASSSFSGLSYNEQYF.

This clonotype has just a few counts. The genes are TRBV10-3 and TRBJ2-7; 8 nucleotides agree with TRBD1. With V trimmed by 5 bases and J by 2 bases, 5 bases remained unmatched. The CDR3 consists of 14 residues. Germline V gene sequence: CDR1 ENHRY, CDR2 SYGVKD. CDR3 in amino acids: CAISPGQAAYEQYF. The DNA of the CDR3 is TGTGCCATCAGTCCGGGACAGGCTGCCTACGAGCAGTACTTC.

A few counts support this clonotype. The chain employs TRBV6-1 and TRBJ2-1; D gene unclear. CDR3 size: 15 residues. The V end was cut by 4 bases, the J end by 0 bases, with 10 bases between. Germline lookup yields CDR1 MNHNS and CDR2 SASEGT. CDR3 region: CASSGDLSSYNEQFF. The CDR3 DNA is TGTGCCAGCAGTGGTGACTTGAGCTCCTACAATGAGCAGTTCTTC.

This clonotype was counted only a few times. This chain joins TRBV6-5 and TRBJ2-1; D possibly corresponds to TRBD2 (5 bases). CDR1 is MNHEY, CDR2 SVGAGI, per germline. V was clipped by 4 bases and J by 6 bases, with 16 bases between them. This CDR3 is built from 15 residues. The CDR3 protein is CASSSFYEGVNEQFF. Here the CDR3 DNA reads TGTGCCAGCAGTTCTTTCTATGAGGGAGTCAATGAGCAGTTCTTC.